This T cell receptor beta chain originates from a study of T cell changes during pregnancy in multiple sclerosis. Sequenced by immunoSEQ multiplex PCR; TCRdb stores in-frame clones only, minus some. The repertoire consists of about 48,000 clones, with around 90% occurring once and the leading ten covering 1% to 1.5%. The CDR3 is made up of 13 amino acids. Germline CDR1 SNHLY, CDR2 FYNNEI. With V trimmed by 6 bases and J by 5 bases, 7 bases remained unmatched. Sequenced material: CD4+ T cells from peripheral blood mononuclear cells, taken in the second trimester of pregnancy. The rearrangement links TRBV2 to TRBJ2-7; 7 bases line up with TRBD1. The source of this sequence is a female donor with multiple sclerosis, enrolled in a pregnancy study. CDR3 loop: CASRRQGTNEQYF. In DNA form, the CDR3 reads TGTGCCAGCAGACGACAGGGTACGAACGAGCAGTACTTC.